This T cell receptor beta chain was captured by sequencing in a study of T cell clonality in common variable immunodeficiency. Study-level results: CVID subjects showed higher TCRbeta clonality than healthy controls. Fewer TCRbeta clones were shared among CVID subjects than controls.

Heparinized whole blood, about 4.5 to 9 ml, came from each donor. This clone was recorded many times. The target antigen is unknown. Sequenced by immunoSEQ multiplex PCR; TCRdb stores in-frame clones only, minus some. This record lists around 34,000 clones, none seen once only, and the top ten clones contain about 1%. Sequencing input: peripheral blood mononuclear cells. This sequence was found in a person between 18 and 75 years old in good health.

CDR3 DNA, as far as it was read: TGTGCCAGCAGTCTGGGGCGCCCTGGC. Translating it yields CASSLGRPG. The entire CDR3 reads CASSLGRPGYTF. The V call is TRBV7-9, the J call TRBJ1-2; D may be TRBD1 (5 bases). The CDR3 end falls 3 residues outside the read, so it is completed with the germline J gene. Germline V gives CDR1 SEHNR, CDR2 FQNEAQ (reference sequence). This CDR3 has 12 residues. V lost 6 bases, J lost 7 bases, and 12 bases lay in between.